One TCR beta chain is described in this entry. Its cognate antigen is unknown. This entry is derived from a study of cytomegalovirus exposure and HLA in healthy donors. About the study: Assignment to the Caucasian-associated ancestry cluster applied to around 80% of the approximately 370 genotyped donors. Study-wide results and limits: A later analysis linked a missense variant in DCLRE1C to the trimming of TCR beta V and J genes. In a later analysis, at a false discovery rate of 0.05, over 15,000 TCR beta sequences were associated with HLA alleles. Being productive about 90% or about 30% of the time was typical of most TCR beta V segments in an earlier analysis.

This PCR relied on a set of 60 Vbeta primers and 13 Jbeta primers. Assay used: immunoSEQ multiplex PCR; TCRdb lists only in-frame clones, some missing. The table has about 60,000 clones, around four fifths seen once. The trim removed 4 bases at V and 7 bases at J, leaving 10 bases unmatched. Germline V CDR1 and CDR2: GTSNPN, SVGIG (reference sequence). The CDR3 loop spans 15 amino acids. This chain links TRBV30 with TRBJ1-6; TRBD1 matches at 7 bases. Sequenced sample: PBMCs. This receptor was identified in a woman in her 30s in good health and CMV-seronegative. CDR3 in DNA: TGTGCCTGGACTGGGGCAGCACAGGGGAATTCACCCCTCCACTTT. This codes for CAWTGAAQGNSPLHF.